A single sample gave rise to the 21 T cell receptor beta chains below, sequenced in a study of T cell changes during pregnancy in multiple sclerosis. Assay used: immunoSEQ multiplex PCR; TCRdb lists only in-frame clones, some missing. The data contain over 65,000 clones, about nine tenths of them seen just once; the ten biggest clones take up about 2.5%. This specimen was peripheral blood, taken in the first trimester of pregnancy. The receptor source for this set is a female donor with multiple sclerosis, enrolled in a pregnancy study.

The chain combines TRBV5-1 with TRBJ2-2; D might be TRBD1 (7 bases). CDR1 is SGHRS and CDR2 is YFSETQ in the germline V gene. Deletions cut 7 bases from V and 0 bases from J, with 22 bases between. The CDR3 has 18 amino acids. CDR3 bases: TGCGCCAGCGGGGGGAAGGGGGCCCCTACTTCGAACACCGGGGAGCTGTTTTTT. This codes for CASGGKGAPTSNTGELFF.

The V call is TRBV9, the J call TRBJ1-3; 7 bases fit TRBD1. This CDR3 spans 16 amino acids. CDR1 SGDLS and CDR2 YYNGEE come from the germline V gene. V was clipped by 0 bases and J by 1 base; unmatched bases: 4. CDR3 in amino acids: CASSVGGGASGNTIYF. The CDR3 nucleotides read TGTGCCAGCAGCGTAGGAGGGGGCGCATCTGGAAACACCATATATTTT.

The chain employs TRBV7-9 and TRBJ2-5; 8 bases fit TRBD1. CDR3 length equals 15 residues. Germline-derived CDR1 and CDR2 are SEHNR and FQNEAQ (reference sequence). With V trimmed by 5 bases and J by 5 bases, 10 bases remained unmatched. The DNA for the CDR3 is TGTGCCAGCAGCCTCGGACAGGGAGCAGGGGAGACCCAGTACTTC. Protein: CASSLGQGAGETQYF.

The chain combines TRBV27 with TRBJ1-6; 11 bases are a match to TRBD1. Trimming cost V 7 bases and J 7 bases; bases outside gene matches: 6. Germline V CDR1 and CDR2: MNHEY, SMNVEV (reference sequence). The CDR3 runs 15 residues. CDR3 in amino acids: CASMFGQGANSPLHF. CDR3 nucleotides: TGTGCCAGCATGTTCGGACAGGGGGCAAATTCACCCCTCCACTTT.

The V and J genes are TRBV2 and TRBJ1-6; D not certain. Germline CDR1 SNHLY, CDR2 FYNNEI. V lost 1 base, J lost 6 bases, and 7 bases lay in between. The CDR3 has 14 amino acids. The CDR3 here is CASSEDRVNSPLHF. DNA of the CDR3: TGTGCCAGCAGTGAAGACAGAGTTAATTCACCCCTCCACTTT.

The CDR3: CASSPWTGSTDTQYF. CDR3 nucleotide sequence: TGTGCCAGCAGTCCGTGGACAGGTAGCACAGATACGCAGTATTTT. This sequence joins TRBV27 and TRBJ2-3; 7 positions match TRBD1. The V gene's germline CDR1 is MNHEY and CDR2 SMNVEV (reference sequence). The length of the CDR3 is 15 residues. The junction had 5 bases not matched to a gene; V was cut back by 5 bases and J by 0 bases.

This clone has a single count. The chain carries TRBV7-6 and TRBJ1-1; 7 bases align to TRBD1. V was clipped by 2 bases and J by 2 bases; unmatched bases: 5. The germline gives CDR1 SGHVS, CDR2 FNYEAQ. This CDR3 is 15 amino acids long. As DNA, the CDR3 is TGTGCCAGCAGCTTACTAGGGACAGCTAACACTGAAGCTTTCTTT. This gives the protein CASSLLGTANTEAFF.

The chain uses TRBV25-1 and TRBJ1-6, with D perhaps matching TRBD1 (6 bases). Trimming removed 1 base at V and 7 bases at J, with 14 bases between. The germline V gene has CDR1 MGHDK and CDR2 SYGVNS. The CDR3 is made up of 16 amino acids. Here the CDR3 DNA reads TGTGCCAGCAGTGAATTTAAAGGACAGCCAAATTCACCCCTCCACTTT. Translated, it gives CASSEFKGQPNSPLHF. Variable domain in full (rest from reference TRBV25-1 and TRBJ1-6): EADIYQTPRYLVIGTGKKITLECSQTMGHDKMYWYQQDPGMELHLIHYSYGVNSTEKGDLSSESTVSRIRTEHFPLTLESARPSHTSQYLCASSEFKGQPNSPLHFGNGTRLTVT.

The V gene is TRBV7-6, the J gene TRBJ2-5; D gene uncertain. CDR1 is SGHVS and CDR2 is FNYEAQ in the germline V gene. Deletions cut 3 bases from V and 4 bases from J, with 3 bases between. The CDR3 runs to 11 residues. CDR3 nucleotides: TGTGCCAGCAGCTTTCGAGAGACCCAGTACTTC. It yields the protein CASSFRETQYF.

This chain links TRBV5-1 with TRBJ2-2; 8 nucleotides agree with TRBD2. The CDR3 runs to 15 residues. Germline-derived CDR1 and CDR2 are SGHRS and YFSETQ. After removal of 0 bases from V and 5 bases from J, the junction contained 3 bases not matched to a gene. CDR3 loop: CASSLVSGSTGELFF. The CDR3 DNA reads as TGCGCCAGCAGCTTGGTGAGCGGGAGTACCGGGGAGCTGTTTTTT. The full variable domain, in which reference TRBV5-1 and TRBJ2-2 provide the parts outside the CDR3, is KAGVTQTPRYLIKTRGQQVTLSCSPISGHRSVSWYQQTPGQGLQFLFEYFSETQRNKGNFPGRFSGRQFSNSRSEMNVSTLELGDSALYLCASSLVSGSTGELFFGEGSRLTVL.

This clone was counted a single time. The genes are TRBV5-4 and TRBJ1-2; the match to TRBD1 covers 9 bases. The CDR3 covers 14 residues. Germline values: CDR1 SGHNT, CDR2 YYREEE (reference sequence). Trimming at V came to 3 bases and at J to 5 bases, leaving 5 bases not matched to a gene. Written as DNA, the CDR3 is TGTGCCAGCAGCTCCGGGACAGGGAGTTATGGCTACACCTTC. Protein sequence: CASSSGTGSYGYTF.

This clone was seen only once. The chain couples TRBV28 to TRBJ1-1; 7 positions match TRBD1. J gave up 4 bases and V 8 bases, and 4 bases lay outside the gene matches. Looked up from germline, CDR1 is MDHEN and CDR2 is SYDVKM. CDR3 length: 12 amino acids. CDR3: CASRAGGTEAFF. The CDR3 DNA follows: TGTGCCAGCCGAGCAGGGGGCACTGAAGCTTTCTTT. Full variable domain (remainder filled in from reference TRBV28 and TRBJ1-1): DVKVTQSSRYLVKRTGEKVFLECVQDMDHENMFWYRQDPGLGLRLIYFSYDVKMKEKGDIPEGYSVSREKKERFSLILESASTNQTSMYLCASRAGGTEAFFGQGTRLTVV.

CDR3 DNA: TGTGCCAGCAGCCCACGAAGACTAGCGGGGACCTACAATGAGCAGTTCTTC. Its protein product is CASSPRRLAGTYNEQFF. The chain joins TRBV5-6 to TRBJ2-1, with 11 positions matching TRBD2. CDR1 is SGHDT, CDR2 YYEEEE, per germline. CDR3 length: 17 residues. V lost 4 bases, J lost 2 bases, and 8 bases stayed unmatched.

The chain combines TRBV19 with TRBJ1-1, with 7 bases matching TRBD1. From germline, CDR1 is LNHDA and CDR2 SQIVND (reference sequence). The ends lost 0 bases at V and 1 base at J; junction bases unmatched: 11. This CDR3 is built from 18 residues. The CDR3: CASSIEGLLGGQNTEAFF. The CDR3, as DNA: TGTGCCAGTAGTATAGAGGGGCTTTTAGGGGGCCAGAACACTGAAGCTTTCTTT.

V is TRBV11-3 and J is TRBJ1-6; D remains unclear. Trimming stripped 5 bases from V and 7 bases from J, with 9 bases between. Germline CDR1 SGHNT, CDR2 YENEEA. The length of the CDR3 is 13 residues. This chain's CDR3 is CASSRSGNSPLHF. The CDR3, as DNA: TGTGCCAGCAGCCGGAGTGGAAATTCACCCCTCCACTTT. Using reference TRBV11-3 and TRBJ1-6 for the parts outside the CDR3, the full variable domain is EAGVVQSPRYKIIEKKQPVAFWCNPISGHNTLYWYLQNLGQGPELLIRYENEEAVDDSQLPKDRFSAERLKGVDSTLKIQPAELGDSAVYLCASSRSGNSPLHFGNGTRLTVT.

Comment on this clone: Other DNA sequences from this sample encode an identical CDR3 as well. This sequence joins TRBV18 and TRBJ1-1, with D perhaps TRBD1 (5 bases). CDR1 and CDR2 from the germline V gene are KGHSH and LQKENI. The CDR3 sequence is 13 residues long. Trimming took off 4 bases at V and 3 bases at J, with 9 bases between the two ends. The CDR3 DNA follows: TGTGCCAGCTCACTGGGGGGGGACACTGAAGCTTTCTTT. Protein product: CASSLGGDTEAFF.

The chain couples TRBV5-6 to TRBJ1-2, with D unclear. V lost 0 bases to trimming and J lost 7 bases, with 4 bases between them. This CDR3 has 11 amino acids. Germline-derived CDR1 and CDR2 are SGHDT and YYEEEE. The CDR3: CASSLGAGYTF. DNA for the CDR3: TGTGCCAGCAGCTTGGGGGCTGGCTACACCTTC.

This clone came up once. V is TRBV4-3 and J is TRBJ1-3, with 8 nucleotides matching TRBD1. After removal of 1 base from V and 4 bases from J, the junction contained 12 bases not matched to a gene. The germline gives CDR1 LGHNA, CDR2 YSLEER. This CDR3 is 18 amino acids long. Here the CDR3 DNA reads TGCGCCAGCAGCCAAGGGCGGATCCGCGGACAGGGAGGAAACACCATATATTTT. Translation: CASSQGRIRGQGGNTIYF.

This clone was seen a single time. The V call is TRBV30, the J call TRBJ1-4, with D tentatively TRBD1 (5 bases). Germline CDR1 is GTSNPN and CDR2 is SVGIG (reference sequence). Trimming stripped 0 bases from V and 6 bases from J, with 14 bases between. The CDR3 runs 15 residues. The CDR3 sequence is CAWSVGPGGDEKLFF. CDR3 coding DNA: TGTGCCTGGAGTGTGGGACCCGGAGGGGATGAAAAACTGTTTTTT.

The rearrangement links TRBV11-2 to TRBJ2-1; the D is unclear. This CDR3 is built from 15 residues. The V gene lost 1 base and the J gene lost 2 bases, with 9 bases spanning the gap. Germline CDR1 and CDR2: SGHAT and FQNNGV. The CDR3 spells CASSLGLPAYNEQFF. The DNA of the CDR3 is TGTGCCAGCAGCTTAGGCCTCCCAGCCTACAATGAGCAGTTCTTC.

The chain uses TRBV13 and TRBJ2-7; D possibly corresponds to TRBD1 (6 bases). The CDR3 has 16 residues. Germline V lookup: CDR1 PRHDT, CDR2 FYEKMQ (reference sequence). The V end was cut by 5 bases, the J end by 3 bases, with 20 bases between. CDR3 coding DNA: TGTGCCAGCAGCCATAATCCAGGGGAAGTTTTCTACGAGCAGTACTTC. This encodes CASSHNPGEVFYEQYF.